This T cell receptor beta chain was identified in a study of blood T cell repertoires in COVID-19. Looking at the study overall: PBMCs, B-cell-depleted T cells, or T cells provided the cDNA or gDNA that made up the material.

This table comes from immunoSEQ multiplex PCR, and its TCRdb copy is limited to in-frame clones, with some not included. Of tens of thousands of clones listed, about nine tenths are singletons. Germline lookup yields CDR1 SGHRS and CDR2 YFSETQ. The ends were cut back, 1 base at V and 4 bases at J, with 10 bases in the middle. The length of the CDR3 is 14 residues. Material: peripheral blood. The source is a woman in her 70s with active COVID-19. V and J are TRBV5-1 and TRBJ2-3, with D tentatively TRBD1 (5 bases). The CDR3 DNA follows: TGCGCCAGCAGCTTGTCCTGGGGCCCAGATACGCAGTATTTT. Protein product: CASSLSWGPDTQYF.